The 5 T cell receptor beta chains given below trace back to one sample, sequenced in a study of blood T cell repertoires in COVID-19. Sequenced by immunoSEQ multiplex PCR; TCRdb stores in-frame clones only, minus some. The sample holds 200,000 to 300,000 clones, about 90% seen once. Source material: PBMCs or T cells enriched from blood (not recorded which). The receptors derive from a woman aged 40 to 50 with acute COVID-19.

The chain combines TRBV28 with TRBJ1-2, with D unresolved. CDR3 length: 15 amino acids. In germline, CDR1 is MDHEN, CDR2 SYDVKM. Between the trimmed V and J ends, which lost 3 bases and 8 bases, there was a span of 19 bases. CDR3 in amino acids: CASSFLGEGLAGYTF. The CDR3 DNA reads as TGTGCCAGCAGTTTCCTGGGTGAGGGCCTTGCGGGCTACACCTTC.

The chain joins TRBV5-8 to TRBJ2-5; 12 nucleotides align to TRBD1. V was clipped by 4 bases and J by 4 bases; unmatched bases: 11. CDR3 length equals 17 residues. Germline CDR1 reads SGHTS; CDR2 reads YDEGEE. CDR3 coding DNA: TGTGCCAGCAGCCAACCGGGACAGGGGGCTCAAAGAGAGACCCAGTACTTC. Its protein product is CASSQPGQGAQRETQYF.

V gene TRBV6-5 combines with J gene TRBJ1-6, with D uncertain. The CDR3 sequence is 11 residues long. Germline CDR1 is MNHEY and CDR2 is SVGAGI. Trimming removed 6 bases at V and 6 bases at J, with 3 bases between. The CDR3 here is CASRANSPLHF. CDR3 in DNA: TGTGCCAGCAGGGCTAATTCACCCCTCCACTTT.

The V gene is TRBV24-1, the J gene TRBJ1-2; a possible D gene is TRBD1 (5 bases). This CDR3 has 12 residues. V dropped 3 bases and J dropped 7 bases, with 8 bases sitting between them. CDR1 is KGHDR and CDR2 is SFDVKD in the germline V gene. The CDR3 reads CATSDAGRGYTF. In DNA, the CDR3 is TGTGCCACCAGTGATGCAGGGCGTGGCTACACCTTC.

This sequence joins TRBV7-9 and TRBJ2-5; TRBD1 might be the D (6 bases). The V end lost 4 bases, the J end lost 5 bases, and 11 bases lay between the germline ends. Germline loops: CDR1 SEHNR, CDR2 FQNEAQ (reference sequence). The CDR3 sequence is 13 residues long. CDR3 sequence reads: CASSSGQAETQYF. The CDR3 coding sequence is TGTGCCAGCAGCTCGGGACAAGCCGAGACCCAGTACTTC.